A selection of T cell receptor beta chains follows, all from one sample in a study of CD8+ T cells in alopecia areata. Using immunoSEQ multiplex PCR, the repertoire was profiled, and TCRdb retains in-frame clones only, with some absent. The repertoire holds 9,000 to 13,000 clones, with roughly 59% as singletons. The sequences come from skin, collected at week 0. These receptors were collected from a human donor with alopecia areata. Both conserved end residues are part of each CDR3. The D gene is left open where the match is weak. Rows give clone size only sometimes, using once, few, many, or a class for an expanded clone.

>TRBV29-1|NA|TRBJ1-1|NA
CSAHRLLGGTEAFF
TGCAGCGCTCACAGGCTGCTAGGCGGGACTGAAGCTTTCTTT
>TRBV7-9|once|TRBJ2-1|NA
CASSLPGSNEQFF
TGTGCCAGCAGCTTACCCGGCAGCAATGAGCAGTTCTTC
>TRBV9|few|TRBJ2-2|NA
CASSVARNTGELFF
TGTGCCAGCAGCGTAGCCAGAAACACCGGGGAGCTGTTTTTT
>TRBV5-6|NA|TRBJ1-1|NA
CASSPQANTEAFF
TGTGCCAGCAGCCCACAAGCGAACACTGAAGCTTTCTTT
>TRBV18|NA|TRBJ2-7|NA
CASSGGGYEQYF
TGTGCCAGCTCGGGAGGCGGCTACGAGCAGTACTTC
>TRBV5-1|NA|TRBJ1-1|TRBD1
CASSWNRQGAMNTEAFF
TGCGCCAGCAGTTGGAATAGACAGGGGGCTATGAACACTGAAGCTTTCTTT
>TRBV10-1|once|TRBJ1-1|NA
CASSESGGTEAFF
TGCGCCAGCAGTGAGTCGGGGGGCACTGAAGCTTTCTTT
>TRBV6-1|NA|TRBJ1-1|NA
CASSDTLDARIEAFF
TGTGCCAGCAGTGATACTTTGGACGCAAGGATCGAAGCTTTCTTT
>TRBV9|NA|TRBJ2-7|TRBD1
CASSGTGGSLYEQYF
TGTGCCAGCAGCGGAACAGGGGGCAGCCTCTACGAGCAGTACTTC
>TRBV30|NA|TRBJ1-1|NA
CAYALAGVLYTEAFF
TGTGCCTATGCGTTGGCAGGGGTGCTTTACACTGAAGCTTTCTTT
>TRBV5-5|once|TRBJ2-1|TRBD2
CASSLVLAGDRGNEQFF
TGTGCCAGCAGCTTGGTACTAGCGGGAGACCGAGGCAATGAGCAGTTCTTC
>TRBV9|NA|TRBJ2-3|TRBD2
CASSSGLAGALGVDTQYF
TGTGCCAGCAGCTCCGGACTAGCGGGGGCCCTGGGAGTAGATACGCAGTATTTT
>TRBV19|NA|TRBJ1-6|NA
CASKEQGNSPLHF
TGTGCCAGTAAAGAACAGGGAAATTCACCCCTCCACTTT
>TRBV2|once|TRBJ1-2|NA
CASKARRGYTF
TGTGCCAGCAAAGCCCGGAGAGGCTACACCTTC
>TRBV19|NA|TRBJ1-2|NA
CASSMHPNYGYTF
TGTGCCAGTAGTATGCACCCTAACTATGGCTACACCTTC
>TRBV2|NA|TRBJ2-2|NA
CASSEVPSTGELFF
TGTGCCAGCAGTGAAGTCCCATCTACCGGGGAGCTGTTTTTT
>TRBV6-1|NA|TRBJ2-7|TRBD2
CASSERTSGSYEQYF
TGTGCCAGCAGTGAGAGGACTAGCGGGAGTTACGAGCAGTACTTC
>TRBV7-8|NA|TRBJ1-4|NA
CASSLEWGTNEKLFF
TGTGCCAGCAGCCTAGAGTGGGGAACTAATGAAAAACTGTTTTTT
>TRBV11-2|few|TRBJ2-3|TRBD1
CASSKTGQPTDTQYF
TGTGCCAGCAGCAAAACGGGACAGCCAACAGATACGCAGTATTTT
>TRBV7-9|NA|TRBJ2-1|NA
CASNYRAKGSSYNEQFF
TGTGCCAGCAACTACAGGGCTAAGGGGTCCTCCTACAATGAGCAGTTCTTC
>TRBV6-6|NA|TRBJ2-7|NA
CASRYRRLRTYEQYF
TGTGCCAGCAGATATCGCCGACTGAGGACCTACGAGCAGTACTTC
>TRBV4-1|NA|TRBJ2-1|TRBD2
CASSRGGIAGIFNEQFF
TGCGCCAGCAGCCGGGGGGGGATAGCGGGCATATTCAATGAGCAGTTCTTC
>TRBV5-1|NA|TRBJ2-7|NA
CASSSGAGSSYEQYF
TGCGCCAGCAGCTCCGGGGCGGGAAGCTCCTACGAGCAGTACTTC
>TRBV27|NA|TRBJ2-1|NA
CASTTLGDGYNEQFF
TGTGCCAGCACCACACTCGGGGACGGCTACAATGAGCAGTTCTTC
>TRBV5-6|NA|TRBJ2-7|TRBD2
CASSLWGGSYEQYF
TGTGCCAGCAGCTTGTGGGGGGGGTCCTACGAGCAGTACTTC
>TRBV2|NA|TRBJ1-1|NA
CASAIEVEAFF
TGTGCCAGCGCTATAGAAGTTGAAGCTTTCTTT
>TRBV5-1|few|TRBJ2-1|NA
CASSRGDGIYNEQFF
TGCGCCAGCAGCAGAGGGGACGGAATATACAATGAGCAGTTCTTC
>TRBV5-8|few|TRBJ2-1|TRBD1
CASTTGVGGYNEQFF
TGTGCCAGCACCACAGGGGTGGGCGGCTACAATGAGCAGTTCTTC
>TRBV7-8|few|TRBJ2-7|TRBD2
CASSPKLAGSYEQYF
TGTGCCAGCAGCCCAAAACTAGCGGGGAGCTACGAGCAGTACTTC
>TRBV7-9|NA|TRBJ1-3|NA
CASSSLKGSGNTIYF
TGTGCCAGCAGCTCCCTTAAGGGCTCTGGAAACACCATATATTTT
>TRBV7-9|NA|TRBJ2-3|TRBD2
CASSLGLAGADTQYF
TGTGCCAGCAGCTTAGGCCTAGCGGGGGCAGATACGCAGTATTTT
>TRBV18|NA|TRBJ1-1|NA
CASSPLVTEAFF
TGTGCCAGCTCACCACTGGTTACTGAAGCTTTCTTT
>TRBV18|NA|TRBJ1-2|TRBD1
CASSSGQGATYGYTF
TGTGCCAGCTCATCAGGACAGGGTGCGACCTATGGCTACACCTTC
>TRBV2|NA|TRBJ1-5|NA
CASSEEIRPHQPQHF
TGTGCCAGCAGTGAAGAAATTCGTCCCCATCAGCCCCAGCATTTT
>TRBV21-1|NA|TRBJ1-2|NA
CASSKGDTNYGYTF
TGTGCCAGCAGCAAAGGTGACACTAACTATGGCTACACCTTC
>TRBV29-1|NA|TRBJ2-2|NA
CSVEAGLSTGELFF
TGCAGCGTTGAGGCAGGGTTGTCCACCGGGGAGCTGTTTTTT
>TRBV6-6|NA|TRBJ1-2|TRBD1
CASSSGTGGLYGYTF
TGTGCCAGCAGTTCCGGGACAGGGGGCCTCTATGGCTACACCTTC
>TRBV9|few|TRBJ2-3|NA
CASSVEGGTDTQYF
TGTGCCAGCAGCGTAGAAGGCGGCACAGATACGCAGTATTTT
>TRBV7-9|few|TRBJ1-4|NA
CASSFGQAIFGGKLFF
TGTGCCAGCAGCTTCGGGCAGGCCATTTTTGGCGGAAAACTGTTTTTT
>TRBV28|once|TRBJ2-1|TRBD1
CASSLWTGDTPYNEQFF
TGTGCCAGCAGTCTGTGGACAGGGGATACACCGTACAATGAGCAGTTCTTC
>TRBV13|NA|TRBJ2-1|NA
CASSPNNVGSYNEQFF
TGTGCCAGCAGCCCCAATAACGTGGGGTCCTACAATGAGCAGTTCTTC
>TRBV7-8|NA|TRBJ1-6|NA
CASSARRGPYNSPLHF
TGTGCCAGCAGCGCGAGGAGAGGGCCCTATAATTCACCCCTCCACTTT
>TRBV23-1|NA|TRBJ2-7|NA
CASSQSTLPGEQYF
TGCGCCAGCAGTCAATCGACTTTACCGGGCGAGCAGTACTTC
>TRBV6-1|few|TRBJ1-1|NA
CASSVRSGNTEAFF
TGTGCCAGCAGTGTTCGATCCGGGAACACTGAAGCTTTCTTT
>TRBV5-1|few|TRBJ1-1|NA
CASSPRGSDTEAFF
TGCGCCAGCAGCCCTCGGGGCAGCGACACTGAAGCTTTCTTT
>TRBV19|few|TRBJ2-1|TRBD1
CASSMDRGRNEQFF
TGTGCCAGTAGTATGGACAGGGGCCGCAATGAGCAGTTCTTC
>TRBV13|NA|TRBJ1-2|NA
CASSLGPGDGYTF
TGTGCCAGCAGCTTAGGCCCAGGGGATGGCTACACCTTC
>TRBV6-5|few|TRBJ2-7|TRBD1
CASGRDRGSYEQYF
TGTGCCAGCGGGCGGGACAGGGGCTCCTACGAGCAGTACTTC
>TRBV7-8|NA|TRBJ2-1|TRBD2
CASTLTGTTVNEQFF
TGTGCCAGCACCCTTACCGGGACTACGGTCAATGAGCAGTTCTTC
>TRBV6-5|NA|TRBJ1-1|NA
CASSYTAGGDEAFF
TGTGCCAGCAGTTACACAGCGGGAGGTGATGAAGCTTTCTTT
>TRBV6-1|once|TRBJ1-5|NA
CASSEVGGNQPQHF
TGTGCCAGCAGTGAAGTAGGGGGCAATCAGCCCCAGCATTTT
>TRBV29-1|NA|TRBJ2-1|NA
CSVGTGSYNEQFF
TGCAGCGTTGGGACGGGGTCCTACAATGAGCAGTTCTTC
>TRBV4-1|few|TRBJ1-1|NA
CASSQGRILPYEDTEAFF
TGCGCCAGCAGCCAAGGGAGGATCCTTCCCTATGAAGACACTGAAGCTTTCTTT
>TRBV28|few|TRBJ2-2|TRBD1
CASSLFAGGGIGELFF
TGTGCCAGCAGTTTATTCGCAGGGGGTGGAATCGGGGAGCTGTTTTTT